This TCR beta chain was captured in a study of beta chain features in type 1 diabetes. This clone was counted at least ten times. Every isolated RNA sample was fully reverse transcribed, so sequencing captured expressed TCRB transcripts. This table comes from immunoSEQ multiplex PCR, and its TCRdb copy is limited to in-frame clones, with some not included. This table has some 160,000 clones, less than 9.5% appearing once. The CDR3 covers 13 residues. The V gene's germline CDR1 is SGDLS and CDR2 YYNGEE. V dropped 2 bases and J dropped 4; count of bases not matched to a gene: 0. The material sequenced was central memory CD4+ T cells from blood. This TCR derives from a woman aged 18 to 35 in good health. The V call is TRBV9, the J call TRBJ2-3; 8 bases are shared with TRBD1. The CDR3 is CASSVGQADTQYF. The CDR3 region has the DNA TGTGCCAGCAGCGTGGGACAGGCAGATACGCAGTATTTT.